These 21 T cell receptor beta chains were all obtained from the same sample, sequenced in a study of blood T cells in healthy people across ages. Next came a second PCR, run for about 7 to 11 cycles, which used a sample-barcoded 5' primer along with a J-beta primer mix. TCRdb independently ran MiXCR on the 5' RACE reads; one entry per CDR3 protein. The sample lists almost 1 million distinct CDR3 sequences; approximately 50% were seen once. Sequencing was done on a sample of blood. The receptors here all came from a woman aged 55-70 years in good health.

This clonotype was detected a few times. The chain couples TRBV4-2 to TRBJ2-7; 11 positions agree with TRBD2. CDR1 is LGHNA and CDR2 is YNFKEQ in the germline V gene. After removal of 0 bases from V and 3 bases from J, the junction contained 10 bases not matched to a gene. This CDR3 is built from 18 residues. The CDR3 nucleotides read TGTGCCAGCAGCCAAGAATACGTTGGTAGCGGGAGGGACTACGAGCAGTACTTC. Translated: CASSQEYVGSGRDYEQYF.

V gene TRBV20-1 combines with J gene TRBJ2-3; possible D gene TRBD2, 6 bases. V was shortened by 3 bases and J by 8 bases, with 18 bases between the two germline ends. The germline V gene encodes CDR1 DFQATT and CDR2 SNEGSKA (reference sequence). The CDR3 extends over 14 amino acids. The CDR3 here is CSASLSGEEGTQYF. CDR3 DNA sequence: TGCAGTGCTAGTCTCTCCGGGGAGGAGGGTACGCAGTATTTT.

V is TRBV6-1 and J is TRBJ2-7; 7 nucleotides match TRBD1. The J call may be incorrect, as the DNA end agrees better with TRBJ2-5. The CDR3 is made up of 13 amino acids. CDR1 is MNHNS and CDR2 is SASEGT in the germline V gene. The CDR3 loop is CASGTDPLGTQYF. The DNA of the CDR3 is TGTGCCAGCGGGACAGATCCCTTGGGGACCCAGTACTTC.

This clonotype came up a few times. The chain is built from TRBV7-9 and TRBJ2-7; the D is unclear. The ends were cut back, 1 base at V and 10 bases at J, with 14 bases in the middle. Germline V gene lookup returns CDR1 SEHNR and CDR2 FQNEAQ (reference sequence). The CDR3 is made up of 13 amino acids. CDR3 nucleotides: TGTGCCAGCAGCTTAGAGGTGTCTCGTCCACAGTACTTC. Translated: CASSLEVSRPQYF.

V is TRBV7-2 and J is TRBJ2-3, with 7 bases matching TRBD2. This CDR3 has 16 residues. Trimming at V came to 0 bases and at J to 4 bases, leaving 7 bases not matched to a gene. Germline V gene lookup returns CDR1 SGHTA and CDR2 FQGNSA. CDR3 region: CASSLAAGVFPDTQYF. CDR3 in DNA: TGTGCCAGCAGCTTAGCGGCGGGAGTTTTTCCAGATACGCAGTATTTT.

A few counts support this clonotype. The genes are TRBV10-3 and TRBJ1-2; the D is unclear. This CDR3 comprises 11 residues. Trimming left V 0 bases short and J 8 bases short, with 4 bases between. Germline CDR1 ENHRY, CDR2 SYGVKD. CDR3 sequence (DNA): TGTGCCATCAGTGAGTCTCCCGGCTACACCTTC. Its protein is CAISESPGYTF.

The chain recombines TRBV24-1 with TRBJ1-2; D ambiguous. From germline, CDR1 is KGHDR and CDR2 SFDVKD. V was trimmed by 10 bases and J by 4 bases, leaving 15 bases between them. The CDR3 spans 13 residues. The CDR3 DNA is TGTGCCACGAGAGAGAGATACGGCTATGGCTACACCTTC. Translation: CATRERYGYGYTF.

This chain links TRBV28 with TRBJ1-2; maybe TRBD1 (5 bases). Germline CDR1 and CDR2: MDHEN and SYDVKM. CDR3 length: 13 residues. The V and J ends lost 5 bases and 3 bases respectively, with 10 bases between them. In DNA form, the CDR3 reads TGTGCCAGCAGTACCAGGGATCACTATGGCTACACCTTC. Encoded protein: CASSTRDHYGYTF.

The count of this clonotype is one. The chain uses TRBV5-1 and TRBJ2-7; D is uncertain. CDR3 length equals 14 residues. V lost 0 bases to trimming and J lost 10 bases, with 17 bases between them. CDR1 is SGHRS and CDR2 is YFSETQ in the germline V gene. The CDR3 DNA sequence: TGCGCCAGCAGCTTGGCCGGCACCATAAACACTCAGTACTTC. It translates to CASSLAGTINTQYF.

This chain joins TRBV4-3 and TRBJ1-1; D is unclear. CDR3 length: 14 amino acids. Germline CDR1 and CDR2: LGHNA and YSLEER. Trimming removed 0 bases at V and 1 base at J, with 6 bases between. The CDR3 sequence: CASSQDWGNTEAFF. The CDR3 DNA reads TGCGCCAGCAGCCAAGATTGGGGGAACACTGAAGCTTTCTTT.

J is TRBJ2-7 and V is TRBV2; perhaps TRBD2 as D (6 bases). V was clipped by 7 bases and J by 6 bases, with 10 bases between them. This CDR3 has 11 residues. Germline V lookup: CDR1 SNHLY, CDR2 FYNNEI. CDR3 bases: TGTGCCAGCACTAGCGTCGGCGAGCAGTACTTC. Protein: CASTSVGEQYF. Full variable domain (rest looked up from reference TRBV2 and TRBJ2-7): EPEVTQTPSHQVTQMGQEVILRCVPISNHLYFYWYRQILGQKVEFLVSFYNNEISEKSEIFDDQFSVERPDGSNFTLKIRSTKLEDSAMYFCASTSVGEQYFGPGTRLTVT.

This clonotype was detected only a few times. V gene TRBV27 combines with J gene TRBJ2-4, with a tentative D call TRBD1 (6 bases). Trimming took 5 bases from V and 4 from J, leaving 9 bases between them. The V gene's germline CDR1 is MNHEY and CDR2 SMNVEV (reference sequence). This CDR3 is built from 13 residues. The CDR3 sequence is CASSLGQKNIQYF. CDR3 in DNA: TGTGCCAGCAGTCTTGGACAGAAAAACATTCAGTACTTC.

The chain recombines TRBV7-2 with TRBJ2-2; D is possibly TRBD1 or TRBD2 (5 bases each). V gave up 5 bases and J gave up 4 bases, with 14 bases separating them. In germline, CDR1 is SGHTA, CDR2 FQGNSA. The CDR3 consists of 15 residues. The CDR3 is CASSTFSRGTGELFF. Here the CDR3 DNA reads TGTGCCAGCAGCACCTTCTCGAGGGGCACCGGGGAGCTGTTTTTT.

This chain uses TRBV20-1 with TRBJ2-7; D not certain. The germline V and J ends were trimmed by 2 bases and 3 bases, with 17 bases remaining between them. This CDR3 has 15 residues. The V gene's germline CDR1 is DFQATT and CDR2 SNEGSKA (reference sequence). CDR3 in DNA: TGCAGTGCTAGACACGGGCCCGAAGTCGACTACGAGCAGTACTTC. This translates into CSARHGPEVDYEQYF.

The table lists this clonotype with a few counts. The CDR3 region is CARRVGQGPNEQYF. CDR3 DNA: TGTGCCAGGAGAGTAGGACAGGGGCCTAATGAGCAGTACTTC. The V call is TRBV25-1, the J call TRBJ2-4, with 9 bases fitting TRBD1. The CDR3 covers 14 residues. J was trimmed by 13 bases and V by 9 bases; bases with no gene match: 16. The V gene's germline CDR1 is MGHDK and CDR2 SYGVNS. Full variable domain (rest looked up from reference TRBV25-1 and TRBJ2-4): EADIYQTPRYLVIGTGKKITLECSQTMGHDKMYWYQQDPGMELHLIHYSYGVNSTEKGDLSSESTVSRIRTEHFPLTLESARPSHTSQYLCARRVGQGPNEQYFGAGTRLSVL.

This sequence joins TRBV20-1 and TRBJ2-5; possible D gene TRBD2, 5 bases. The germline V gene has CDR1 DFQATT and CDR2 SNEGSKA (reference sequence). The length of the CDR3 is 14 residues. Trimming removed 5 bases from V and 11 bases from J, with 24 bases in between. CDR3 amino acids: CSAPRGDGDNEQYF. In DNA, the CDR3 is TGCAGTGCTCCCCGGGGAGACGGAGACAATGAGCAGTACTTC.

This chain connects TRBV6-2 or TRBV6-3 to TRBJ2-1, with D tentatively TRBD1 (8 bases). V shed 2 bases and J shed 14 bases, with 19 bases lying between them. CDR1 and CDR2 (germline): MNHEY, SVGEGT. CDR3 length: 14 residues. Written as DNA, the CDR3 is TGTGCCAGCAGTTACCAAGATTTACAGGGGGGGAAGTTCTTC. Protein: CASSYQDLQGGKFF.

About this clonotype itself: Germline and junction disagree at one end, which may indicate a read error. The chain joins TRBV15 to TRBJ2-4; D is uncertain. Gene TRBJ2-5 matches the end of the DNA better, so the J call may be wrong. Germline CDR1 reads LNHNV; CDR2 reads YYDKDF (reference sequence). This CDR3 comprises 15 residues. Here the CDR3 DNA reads TGTGCCACCAACAGAGATCCTGGACCTCAAGAGACCCAGTACTTC. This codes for CATNRDPGPQETQYF.

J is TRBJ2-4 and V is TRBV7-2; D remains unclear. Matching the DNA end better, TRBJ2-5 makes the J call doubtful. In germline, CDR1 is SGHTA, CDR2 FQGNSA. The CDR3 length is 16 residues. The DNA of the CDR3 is TGTGCCAGCAGCTTAGCCGTAAACGCAGCTTTAGAGACCCAGTACTTC. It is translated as CASSLAVNAALETQYF.

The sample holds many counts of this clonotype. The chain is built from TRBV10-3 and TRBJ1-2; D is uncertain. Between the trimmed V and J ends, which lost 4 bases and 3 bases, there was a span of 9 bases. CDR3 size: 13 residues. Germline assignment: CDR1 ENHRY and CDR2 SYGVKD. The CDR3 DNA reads TGTGCCATCAGTGCGGACGGAGACTATGGCTACACCTTC. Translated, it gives CAISADGDYGYTF.

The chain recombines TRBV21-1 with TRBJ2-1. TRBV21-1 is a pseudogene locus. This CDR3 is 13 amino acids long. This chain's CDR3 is CASSLWDYNEQFF. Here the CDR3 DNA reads TGTGCCAGCAGCCTCTGGGACTACAATGAGCAGTTCTTC.